A single sample is the source of the 32 T cell receptor beta chains below, sequenced in a study of T-cell memory formation after mild COVID-19. Using its own MiXCR run on the 5' RACE reads, TCRdb lists one record per CDR3 protein. The sample records about 470,000 distinct CDR3 sequences, around 27% being singletons. Sequenced: PBMCs or a T cell subset sorted from them (not recorded which). These receptors all stem from an adult woman who had mild COVID-19 (a few samples of this study predate the infection). Cell type and time point are not known.

The chain has TRBV4-1 and TRBJ2-3, with 7 bases that match TRBD1. Per germline, CDR1 MGHRA and CDR2 YSYEKL. V trimming: 0 bases; J trimming: 5 bases; junction bases outside the gene matches: 5. The CDR3 totals 15 residues. The CDR3 protein is CASSQEDRAVDTQYF. The CDR3 DNA is TGCGCCAGCAGCCAAGAAGACAGGGCGGTAGATACGCAGTATTTT.

This clonotype came up a few times. The chain recombines TRBV7-2 with TRBJ2-1; 11 nucleotides match TRBD2. From germline, CDR1 is SGHTA and CDR2 FQGNSA. After removal of 5 bases from V and 6 bases from J, the junction contained 9 bases not matched to a gene. This CDR3 is 16 amino acids long. CDR3 in DNA: TGTGCCAGCAGCCGTAGCGGGGGGGAAAATCTCAATGAGCAGTTCTTC. Protein: CASSRSGGENLNEQFF.

This sequence joins TRBV15 and TRBJ1-1; D is undetermined. The V end was cut by 1 base, the J end by 7 bases, with 13 bases between. The CDR3 loop spans 14 amino acids. Germline V gene lookup returns CDR1 LNHNV and CDR2 YYDKDF (reference sequence). The CDR3 spells CATSRGLQGFEAFF. In DNA form, the CDR3 reads TGTGCCACCAGCAGAGGCCTACAAGGCTTTGAAGCTTTCTTT.

The CDR3 DNA follows: TGTGCCAGCAGCTTAGGCGGTATCTGGGAGGAGACCCAGTACTTC. Translation: CASSLGGIWEETQYF. This rearrangement joins TRBV11-2 to TRBJ2-5; possible D gene TRBD2, 5 bases. Germline CDR1 is SGHAT and CDR2 is FQNNGV. Trimming stripped 1 base from V and 5 bases from J, with 14 bases between. This CDR3 region has 15 residues.

The chain joins TRBV7-2 to TRBJ2-1; 9 nucleotides line up with TRBD1. J lost 10 bases, V lost 1 base, and 8 bases had no gene match. Germline lookup yields CDR1 SGHTA and CDR2 FQGNSA. The CDR3 totals 15 residues. CDR3 in DNA: TGTGCCAGCAGCTTAGTAGGCGCCACAGGGGGCGAGCAGTTCTTC. This encodes CASSLVGATGGEQFF.

This clonotype was seen more than once but under ten times. The V call is TRBV7-8, the J call TRBJ2-7; D call uncertain. The germline V and J ends were trimmed by 3 bases and 6 bases, with 15 bases remaining between them. Germline CDR1 reads SGHVS; CDR2 reads FQNEAQ. CDR3 length equals 14 residues. CDR3 protein: CASSFLDIPSEQYF. The CDR3 DNA is TGTGCCAGCAGCTTCTTAGACATTCCTTCCGAGCAGTACTTC.

The V and J genes are TRBV12-3 or TRBV12-4 and TRBJ2-3, with D perhaps matching TRBD2 (6 bases). Trimming left V 5 bases short and J 6 bases short, with 15 bases between. The CDR3 totals 14 residues. CDR3 nucleotide sequence: TGTGCCAGCAGTCCGACTAGTGAGATGGATACGCAGTATTTT. Its translation: CASSPTSEMDTQYF.

The CDR3 spells CASSQSVPGTGGLDTQYF. In nucleotides, the CDR3 is TGCGCCAGCAGTCAATCGGTCCCCGGGACAGGGGGATTAGATACGCAGTATTTT. The V call is TRBV23-1, the J call TRBJ2-3, with 11 bases lining up with TRBD1. TRBV23-1 is designated an ORF whose function remains uncertain. V shed 0 bases and J 5 bases; nucleotides not matched to a gene: 10. This CDR3 contains 18 residues.

CDR3 DNA sequence: TGTGCCAGCAGTCCCCAGACAGGGAGGGAAAACACCGGGGAGCTGTTTTTT. It yields the protein CASSPQTGRENTGELFF. The chain combines TRBV27 with TRBJ2-2; D might be TRBD1 or TRBD2, each matching 7 bases. V shed 5 bases and J shed 2 bases, with 18 bases lying between them. CDR3 size: 17 residues. CDR1 is MNHEY, CDR2 SMNVEV, per germline (reference sequence).

This clonotype was counted many times. The chain uses TRBV19 and TRBJ2-3; D unclear. CDR1 and CDR2 from the germline V gene are LNHDA and SQIVND (reference sequence). Trimming left V 3 bases short and J 6 bases short, with 4 bases between. This CDR3 spans 11 amino acids. CDR3 sequence reads: CASSMGDTQYF. The CDR3 coding sequence is TGTGCCAGTAGTATGGGGGATACGCAGTATTTT.

The gene calls are TRBV9 and TRBJ2-2; D unclear. V was pared by 9 bases and J by 7 bases, with 13 bases between. The CDR3 consists of 12 residues. The germline gives CDR1 SGDLS, CDR2 YYNGEE. This CDR3 is CATGQNGGELFF. For the CDR3, the DNA is TGTGCCACCGGCCAGAATGGCGGGGAGCTGTTTTTT.

The rearrangement uses TRBV24-1 and TRBJ2-3; D is possibly TRBD1 (5 bases). Trimming shortened V by 7 bases and J by 2 bases, and 12 bases separated the two germline ends. The CDR3 contains 14 residues. The V gene's germline CDR1 is KGHDR and CDR2 SFDVKD. The CDR3 DNA sequence: TGTGCCACCAGGGAGACAGACTCCACAGATACGCAGTATTTT. It yields the protein CATRETDSTDTQYF.

This rearrangement joins TRBV13 to TRBJ1-1, with D possibly TRBD1 on 6 matching bases. This CDR3 spans 16 amino acids. The V end was cut by 4 bases, the J end by 4 bases, with 19 bases between. Germline CDR1 reads PRHDT; CDR2 reads FYEKMQ (reference sequence). CDR3 protein: CASSSHQGNSGTEAFF. The CDR3 coding sequence is TGTGCCAGCAGCTCGCACCAGGGGAATTCGGGCACTGAAGCTTTCTTT.

As for this clonotype: The final CDR3 position lacks the conserved phenylalanine or tryptophan, pointing to a likely read error. The chain recombines TRBV5-4 with TRBJ2-7, with D perhaps TRBD2 (5 bases). The ends were cut back, 1 base at V and 2 bases at J, with 13 bases in the middle. CDR3 size: 15 residues. In germline, CDR1 is SGHNT, CDR2 YYREEE (reference sequence). Written as DNA, the CDR3 is TGTGCCAGCAGCTTGCCCGGAGGCCCGACCTACGAGCAGTACTTG. Protein: CASSLPGGPTYEQYL.

This clonotype was recorded a few times. The rearrangement joins TRBV19 to TRBJ2-5; the D is unclear. Trimming pared 2 bases from V and 0 bases from J, leaving 7 bases between. Germline loops: CDR1 LNHDA, CDR2 SQIVND (reference sequence). The CDR3 runs 14 residues. The CDR3 loop reads CASSILADQETQYF. CDR3 bases: TGTGCCAGTAGTATACTTGCAGACCAAGAGACCCAGTACTTC.

This clonotype was seen more than once but under ten times. V is TRBV7-6 and J is TRBJ2-1; 8 nucleotides line up with TRBD2. The CDR3 covers 16 residues. CDR1 is SGHVS and CDR2 is FNYEAQ in the germline V gene. Germline trimming cut 3 bases from V and 3 bases from J; bases unmatched to any gene: 7. The CDR3 loop reads CASSFRAGESYNEQFF. As DNA, the CDR3 is TGTGCCAGCAGCTTTCGAGCGGGAGAAAGCTACAATGAGCAGTTCTTC.

The gene calls are TRBV20-1 and TRBJ1-5; possibly TRBD1 for D (5 bases). The CDR3 totals 15 residues. V was cut by 3 bases and J by 7 bases, with 19 bases left in between. Germline V lookup: CDR1 DFQATT, CDR2 SNEGSKA (reference sequence). The CDR3 nucleotides read TGCAGTGCTAGCCAGCGGGGGACTCACGAACAGCCCCAGCATTTT. This translates into CSASQRGTHEQPQHF.

V gene TRBV7-3 combines with J gene TRBJ2-1, with 12 bases aligning to TRBD2. V was pared by 0 bases and J by 5 bases, with 5 bases of the junction left unmatched. There are 17 residues in the CDR3. From germline, CDR1 is SGHTA and CDR2 FQGTGA. For the CDR3, the DNA is TGTGCCAGCAGCTTAACCCCGGGACTAGCGGGCGACAATGAGCAGTTCTTC. Protein sequence: CASSLTPGLAGDNEQFF.

This clonotype appeared a few times. The rearrangement links TRBV7-3 to TRBJ2-1, with 11 nucleotides matching TRBD1. Unmatched junction bases numbered 7, after V lost 5 bases and J lost 7 bases. Germline CDR1 is SGHTA and CDR2 is FQGTGA. The CDR3 extends over 15 amino acids. CDR3: CASSRAGTGGNEQFF. The CDR3, as DNA: TGTGCCAGCAGCCGAGCCGGGACAGGGGGGAATGAGCAGTTCTTC.

This clonotype was seen a few times. The V call is TRBV7-8, the J call TRBJ2-5; TRBD2 aligns across 13 bases. The CDR3 loop spans 16 amino acids. Trimming cost V 5 bases and J 5 bases; bases outside gene matches: 8. Germline V gives CDR1 SGHVS, CDR2 FQNEAQ. The CDR3 DNA reads TGTGCCAGCAGCCCTACTAGCGGGGGGGTCCGGGAGACCCAGTACTTC. As protein: CASSPTSGGVRETQYF.

This clonotype has more than one count but fewer than ten. This sequence joins TRBV6-5 and TRBJ2-3, with 8 bases lining up with TRBD1. The CDR3 sequence is 18 residues long. In germline, CDR1 is MNHEY, CDR2 SVGAGI. V lost 2 bases to trimming and J lost 1 base; unmatched junction nucleotides: 11. DNA of the CDR3: TGTGCCAGCAGTTACACCCAGGGGGCGCGAGGGGGCACAGATACGCAGTATTTT. It yields the protein CASSYTQGARGGTDTQYF.

This clonotype was counted a few times. The chain couples TRBV27 to TRBJ2-7, with a tentative D call TRBD2 (7 bases). The V and J ends lost 3 bases and 2 bases respectively, with 14 bases between them. CDR3 length: 15 amino acids. Germline V gene data show CDR1 as MNHEY and CDR2 as SMNVEV (reference sequence). The CDR3 region is CASSFARGGTYEQYF. CDR3 DNA: TGTGCCAGCAGTTTTGCCAGGGGAGGGACCTACGAGCAGTACTTC.

This clonotype has more than one count but fewer than ten. This chain joins TRBV12-3 or TRBV12-4 and TRBJ2-3, with 7 bases identical to TRBD2. V lost 5 bases, J lost 1 base, and 9 bases stayed unmatched. The CDR3 covers 16 residues. Here the CDR3 DNA reads TGTGCCAGCAGTCCTACACGACTAGCTGGCACAGATACGCAGTATTTT. This translates into CASSPTRLAGTDTQYF.

This rearrangement joins TRBV18 to TRBJ2-7; no reliable D call. Germline V gives CDR1 KGHSH, CDR2 LQKENI. The CDR3 has 14 amino acids. V dropped 6 bases and J dropped 1 base, with 13 bases sitting between them. CDR3 protein: CASSPGDGSYEQYF. CDR3 in DNA: TGTGCCAGCTCCCCCGGTGATGGATCCTACGAGCAGTACTTC.

The CDR3 is CASRVTNTGELFF. In nucleotides, the CDR3 is TGTGCCAGCAGGGTGACGAACACCGGGGAGCTGTTTTTT. V is TRBV3-1 and J is TRBJ2-2, with no clear D. Germline assignment: CDR1 LGHDT and CDR2 YNNKEL (reference sequence). The CDR3 sequence is 13 residues long. V was pared by 6 bases and J by 0 bases, with 5 bases between.

This chain joins TRBV27 and TRBJ2-2, with TRBD2 as a possible D gene (7 bases). This CDR3 spans 18 amino acids. Trimming stripped 5 bases from V and 5 bases from J, with 24 bases between. The germline V gene encodes CDR1 MNHEY and CDR2 SMNVEV (reference sequence). The CDR3 region is CASSLHLQLARGTGELFF. The CDR3 DNA reads as TGTGCCAGCAGTCTCCACCTCCAACTAGCGAGGGGGACCGGGGAGCTGTTTTTT.

The V call is TRBV5-6, the J call TRBJ2-3, with 12 bases matching TRBD2. With V trimmed by 2 bases and J by 5 bases, 9 bases remained unmatched. Germline CDR1 SGHDT, CDR2 YYEEEE. CDR3 length equals 17 residues. The DNA of the CDR3 is TGTGCCAGCAGCTTTTGGACTAGCGGGACTAGGGGAGATACGCAGTATTTT. Translation: CASSFWTSGTRGDTQYF.

The V call is TRBV18, the J call TRBJ1-1; D is unresolved. V was shortened by 0 bases and J by 3 bases, with 5 bases between the two germline ends. The CDR3 spans 13 residues. Looked up from germline, CDR1 is KGHSH and CDR2 is LQKENI. This chain's CDR3 is CASSPPLDTEAFF. The CDR3 nucleotides are TGTGCCAGCTCACCACCTCTCGACACTGAAGCTTTCTTT.

There are a few counts of this clonotype. The chain combines TRBV24-1 with TRBJ2-2; TRBD2 matches at 9 bases. Per the germline V gene, CDR1 is KGHDR and CDR2 is SFDVKD. J gave up 7 bases and V 4 bases, and 9 bases lay outside the gene matches. The CDR3 totals 16 residues. CDR3 nucleotides: TGTGCCACCAGTGAGTCCGGGACTAGCTTCTTCGGGGAGCTGTTTTTT. It is translated as CATSESGTSFFGELFF.

V usage is TRBV7-9 and J usage is TRBJ2-1, with D unclear. The ends were cut back, 5 bases at V and 6 bases at J, with 11 bases in the middle. The CDR3 sequence is 13 residues long. CDR1 and CDR2 from the germline V gene are SEHNR and FQNEAQ (reference sequence). This CDR3 is CASSPGFFNEQFF. CDR3 coding DNA: TGTGCCAGCAGCCCCGGGTTCTTCAATGAGCAGTTCTTC.

The rearrangement links TRBV27 to TRBJ1-2, with D possibly being TRBD1 (6 bases). From germline, CDR1 is MNHEY and CDR2 SMNVEV (reference sequence). The CDR3 extends over 16 amino acids. V shed 5 bases and J shed 3 bases, with 19 bases lying between them. The CDR3 spells CASSRRVGGRDYGYTF. CDR3 in DNA: TGTGCCAGCAGTCGGAGAGTGGGGGGGCGAGACTATGGCTACACCTTC.

The chain joins TRBV9 to TRBJ2-5, with 9 bases aligning to TRBD2. CDR1 SGDLS and CDR2 YYNGEE come from the germline V gene. Losses at the gene ends were 4 bases for V and 3 bases for J; bases not matched to a gene: 7. The CDR3 runs to 15 residues. The CDR3 here is CASSPGGTSKETQYF. DNA of the CDR3: TGTGCCAGCAGCCCAGGGGGGACTAGCAAAGAGACCCAGTACTTC.